The clone carrying this TCR beta chain turned up a few times. No antigen is known for it. The record originates from a study of cytomegalovirus exposure and HLA in healthy donors. Points from the study as a whole: Versus the approximately 700-donor mean, an Asian-associated ancestry cluster reportedly showed fewer N-insertions in a later analysis.

Trimming took off 5 bases at V and 8 bases at J, with 12 bases between the two ends. There are 12 residues in the CDR3. Looked up from germline, CDR1 is MNHNS and CDR2 is SASEGT. PCR was performed using 60 Vbeta and 13 Jbeta primers. The method was immunoSEQ multiplex PCR; TCRdb's version includes in-frame clones alone and lacks a portion of them. The sample consists of just under 250,000 clones, about 80% of them appearing once. The sequence was obtained from a woman between 40 and 55 years old in good health and CMV-seropositive. The V gene is TRBV6-1, the J gene TRBJ1-2, with D perhaps TRBD1 (5 bases). Sequences were obtained from PBMCs. CDR3 loop: CASSWTNTGYTF. The CDR3 nucleotides are TGTGCCAGCAGTTGGACAAACACGGGCTACACCTTC.